These 17 T cell receptor beta chains were all obtained from the same sample, sequenced in a study of T cell repertoires in cytomegalovirus infection (dated by TCRdb to between 2018 and 2021). The instrument was an Illumina HiSeq 1500. In TCRdb, the public reads were trimmed at Q25 with fastp and aligned with MiXCR, with productive beta chains retained. Each record represents a unique CDR3 protein, reported with the most common genes and DNA among its rows. Present in this sample are about 150,000 distinct CDR3 sequences, approximately 30% of which were seen just once. The ten biggest clones cover 45% to 55% of the sample. In the paper's terms, the treatment or condition label means: in vitro stimulation with specific CMV peptide epitopes to enrich CMV-specific T cells. These receptors' antigens are unknown. The input for sequencing was CD8+ T cells from cultured PBMCs, taken from culture after CMV antigen stimulation. The receptors shown here come from a human donor in good health (CMV status not recorded). Some clones in this sample may be carry-over from other donors' samples.

The V and J genes are TRBV14 and TRBJ1-6; TRBD1 is a possible D gene (5 bases). Germline CDR1 is SGHDN and CDR2 is FVKESK. The CDR3 extends over 13 amino acids. The V end lost 4 bases, the J end lost 6 bases, and 7 bases lay between the germline ends. The CDR3 DNA is TGTGCCAGCAGCCCAGGGTTTAATTCACCCCTCCACTTT. This gives the protein CASSPGFNSPLHF.

This clonotype showed up many times. The gene calls are TRBV6-4 and TRBJ2-1, with TRBD1 matching over 9 bases. J was trimmed by 7 bases and V by 5 bases; bases with no gene match: 9. CDR1 is MRHNA and CDR2 is SNTAGT in the germline V gene. CDR3 length: 15 residues. CDR3 in amino acids: CASSSPGQGTNEQFF. The CDR3 coding sequence is TGTGCCAGCAGTAGCCCGGGACAGGGAACTAATGAGCAGTTCTTC.

This clonotype turned up a few times. CDR3 region: CASSSRRAPSTDTQYF. The CDR3 bases are TGCGCCAGCAGCTCCCGAAGAGCGCCCAGCACAGATACGCAGTATTTT. The V gene is TRBV4-1, the J gene TRBJ2-3; D is unresolved. The CDR3 length is 16 residues. Trimming stripped 5 bases from V and 0 bases from J, with 15 bases between. The germline V gene encodes CDR1 MGHRA and CDR2 YSYEKL.

This chain uses TRBV12-3 or TRBV12-4 with TRBJ1-2; the D gene is possibly TRBD1 (5 bases). V lost 3 bases and J 8 bases, leaving 13 bases between the germline ends. The CDR3 totals 13 residues. CDR3 protein: CASSFGQGWGYTF. DNA of the CDR3: TGTGCCAGCAGTTTTGGGCAGGGATGGGGCTACACCTTC.

The chain uses TRBV20-1 and TRBJ2-3, with TRBD2 matching 9 bases. With V trimmed by 0 bases and J by 2 bases, 6 bases remained unmatched. The germline gives CDR1 DFQATT, CDR2 SNEGSKA (reference sequence). The CDR3 has 16 residues. The CDR3 reads CSARDGGGAHTDTQYF. For the CDR3, the DNA is TGCAGTGCTAGAGATGGCGGGGGGGCCCACACAGATACGCAGTATTTT.

This clonotype was seen more than once but under ten times. The J gene is TRBJ2-5, the V gene TRBV5-6; 9 nucleotides align to TRBD1. Germline-derived CDR1 and CDR2 are SGHDT and YYEEEE. The CDR3 totals 14 residues. Trimming took 2 bases from V and 5 from J; bases not matched to a gene: 4. CDR3 bases: TGTGCCAGCAGCTTCGGGACAGGGCTCGAGACCCAGTACTTC. The encoded protein is CASSFGTGLETQYF.

The chain employs TRBV20-1 and TRBJ1-1; no clear D. Per germline, CDR1 DFQATT and CDR2 SNEGSKA (reference sequence). Trimming took off 4 bases at V and 0 bases at J, with 6 bases between the two ends. This CDR3 contains 12 residues. This CDR3 is CSATILNTEAFF. As DNA, the CDR3 is TGCAGTGCTACGATCCTGAACACTGAAGCTTTCTTT.

In this sample, this clonotype turned up a few times. This chain links TRBV28 with TRBJ1-5, with D possibly matching TRBD1 (6 bases). The V end was cut by 5 bases, the J end by 8 bases, with 13 bases between. The CDR3 has 13 amino acids. Germline V gives CDR1 MDHEN, CDR2 SYDVKM. The CDR3 DNA is TGTGCCAGCAGTCCAGGGGTCTGGAAGCCCCAGCATTTT. Encoded protein: CASSPGVWKPQHF.

This clonotype was seen a few times. The rearrangement joins TRBV11-2 to TRBJ1-6; D ambiguous. The CDR3 length is 15 residues. V lost 5 bases and J 5 bases, leaving 13 bases between the germline ends. Germline loops: CDR1 SGHAT, CDR2 FQNNGV. The CDR3 DNA sequence: TGTGCCAGCAGCCCGCCAACGGGGAATAATTCACCCCTCCACTTT. Its protein product is CASSPPTGNNSPLHF.

This chain joins TRBV2 and TRBJ2-1; 10 bases are a match to TRBD1. The germline gives CDR1 SNHLY, CDR2 FYNNEI. With 4 bases clipped from V and 1 base from J, the junction kept 10 bases outside the gene matches. The length of the CDR3 is 18 residues. Here the CDR3 DNA reads TGTGCCAGCAGTGGATTCTTTGGGACAGGGGAGTCCTACAATGAGCAGTTCTTC. Protein: CASSGFFGTGESYNEQFF.

Ten or more counts support this clonotype. J is TRBJ2-5 and V is TRBV23-1; possible D gene TRBD2, 7 bases. TRBV23-1 is given ORF status, its function remaining uncertain. The CDR3 length is 15 residues. Deletions cut 5 bases from V and 2 bases from J, with 15 bases between. CDR3 amino acids: CASSRGGPSQETQYF. CDR3 DNA: TGCGCCAGCAGTAGGGGGGGCCCGTCTCAAGAGACCCAGTACTTC.

There are many counts of this clonotype. The gene calls are TRBV7-2 and TRBJ2-1; 7 positions agree with TRBD2. J was trimmed by 16 bases and V by 0 bases; bases with no gene match: 12. The germline V gene encodes CDR1 SGHTA and CDR2 FQGNSA. CDR3 length: 14 amino acids. CDR3: CASSLAALARPPFF. Written as DNA, the CDR3 is TGTGCCAGCAGCTTAGCCGCACTAGCGCGTCCGCCCTTCTTC.

This clonotype was counted at least ten times. The V and J genes are TRBV7-2 and TRBJ2-7, with 8 bases fitting TRBD1. Germline V gives CDR1 SGHTA, CDR2 FQGNSA. V was clipped by 2 bases and J by 7 bases; unmatched bases: 10. The CDR3 covers 15 residues. Here the CDR3 reads CASSLTTGTGSEQYF. The CDR3 nucleotides are TGTGCCAGCAGCTTAACGACCGGGACAGGTTCGGAGCAGTACTTC.

This clonotype was observed many times. The chain couples TRBV27 to TRBJ2-3, with D unclear. Trimming removed 3 bases from V and 15 bases from J, with 4 bases in between. This CDR3 contains 8 residues. CDR1 is MNHEY and CDR2 is SMNVEV in the germline V gene (reference sequence). CDR3 DNA: TGTGCCAGCAGTTTTTGTTATTTT. This gives the protein CASSFCYF.

This clonotype has only a few counts. The chain carries TRBV6-1 and TRBJ2-6; either TRBD1 or TRBD2 may supply D (5 bases each). The germline V and J ends were trimmed by 4 bases and 4 bases, with 14 bases remaining between them. The CDR3 runs to 16 residues. CDR1 and CDR2 (germline): MNHNS, SASEGT. The CDR3 loop reads CASSGWIEGGANVLTF. CDR3 DNA: TGTGCCAGCAGTGGTTGGATAGAGGGGGGGGCCAACGTCCTGACTTTC.

The chain uses TRBV7-9 and TRBJ1-6; TRBD1 agrees at 11 bases. Germline values: CDR1 SEHNR, CDR2 FQNEAQ (reference sequence). CDR3 length: 15 amino acids. The J segment lost 7 bases and the V segment lost 4 bases, leaving 3 bases of the junction unmatched. The CDR3 nucleotides are TGTGCCAGCAGCTCCGGGACAGGGGGAAATTCACCCCTCCACTTT. Translating it yields CASSSGTGGNSPLHF.

The CDR3 DNA reads as TGTGCCAGCAGCACCGGGACAGGGGGCATCTACGAGCAGTACTTC. Protein: CASSTGTGGIYEQYF. The chain employs TRBV5-4 and TRBJ2-7, with 12 positions matching TRBD1. In germline, CDR1 is SGHNT, CDR2 YYREEE (reference sequence). This CDR3 comprises 15 residues. The V gene end was trimmed by 4 bases and the J gene end by 3 bases; junction bases not matched to a gene: 5. The full variable domain, rest sourced from reference TRBV5-4 and TRBJ2-7, is ETGVTQSPTHLIKTRGQQVTLRCSSQSGHNTVSWYQQALGQGPQFIFQYYREEENGRGNFPPRFSGLQFPNYSSELNVNALELDDSALYLCASSTGTGGIYEQYFGPGTRLTVT.